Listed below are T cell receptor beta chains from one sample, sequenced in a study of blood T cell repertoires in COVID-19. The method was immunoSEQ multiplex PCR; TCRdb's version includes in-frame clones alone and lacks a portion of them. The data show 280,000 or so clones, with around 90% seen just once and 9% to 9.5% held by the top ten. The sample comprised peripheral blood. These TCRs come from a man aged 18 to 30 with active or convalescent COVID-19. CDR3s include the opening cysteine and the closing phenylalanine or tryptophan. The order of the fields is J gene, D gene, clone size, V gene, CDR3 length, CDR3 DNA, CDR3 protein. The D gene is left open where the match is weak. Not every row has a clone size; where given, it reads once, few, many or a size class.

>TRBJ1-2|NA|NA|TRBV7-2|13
TGTGCCAGCAGCTTACAGGGGCCCTATGGCTACACCTTC
CASSLQGPYGYTF
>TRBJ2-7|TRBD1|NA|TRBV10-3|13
TGTGCCATCGCCCGGGACAGGGCGAACGAGCAGTACTTC
CAIARDRANEQYF
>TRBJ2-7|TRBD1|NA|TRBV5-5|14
TGTGCCAGCAGCGGGGACAGGAGATCCTACGAGCAGTACTTC
CASSGDRRSYEQYF
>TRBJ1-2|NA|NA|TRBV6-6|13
TGTGCCAGCAAAATAGACAGTAACTATGGCTACACCTTC
CASKIDSNYGYTF
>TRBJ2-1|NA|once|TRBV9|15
TGTGCCAGCAGCGTAGAGGGCGGGGCAAACAATGAGCAGTTCTTC
CASSVEGGANNEQFF
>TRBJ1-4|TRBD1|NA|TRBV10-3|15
TGTGCCATCAGGGGGGACAGGGACGTAAATGAAAAACTGTTTTTT
CAIRGDRDVNEKLFF
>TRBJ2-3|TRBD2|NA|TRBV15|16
TGTGCCACCAAAACCCCCCGGGGGGGTAGCACAGATACGCAGTATTTT
CATKTPRGGSTDTQYF
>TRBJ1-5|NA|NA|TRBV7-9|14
TGTGCCAGCAGCTTCGGGTATAGCAATCAGCCCCAGCATTTT
CASSFGYSNQPQHF
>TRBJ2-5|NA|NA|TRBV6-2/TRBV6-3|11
TGTGCCAGCAGTTACCCGGAGACCCAGTACTTC
CASSYPETQYF
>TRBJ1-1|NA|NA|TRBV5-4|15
TGTGCCAGCAGCTCAGCAGGCCTAATGAACACTGAAGCTTTCTTT
CASSSAGLMNTEAFF
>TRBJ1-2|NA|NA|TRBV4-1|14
TGCGCCAGCAGCCAACAGGGGTCGGTCTATGGCTACACCTTC
CASSQQGSVYGYTF
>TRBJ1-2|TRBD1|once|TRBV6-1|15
TGTGCCAGCAGTGAAGAGGCAGGGGGAGGCTATGGCTACACCTTC
CASSEEAGGGYGYTF
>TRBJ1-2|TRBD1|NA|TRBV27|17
TGTGCCAGCAGTTTAGCCGGGACAGGGGGCATAGGGTATGGCTACACCTTC
CASSLAGTGGIGYGYTF
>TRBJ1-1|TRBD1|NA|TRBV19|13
TGTGCCAGTAGCTTTACAGGGGCCCCTGAAGCTTTCTTT
CASSFTGAPEAFF
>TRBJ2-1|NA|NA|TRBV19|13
TGTGCCAGTAGTATACAACAGGGATCTGAGCAGTTCTTC
CASSIQQGSEQFF
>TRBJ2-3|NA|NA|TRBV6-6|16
TGTGCCAGCAGGGCCGAGGTAGTAGCGCTATTAGATACGCAGTATTTT
CASRAEVVALLDTQYF